The TCR beta chain under discussion was sequenced for a study of blood T cell repertoires in COVID-19. Study information: T cells, B-cell-depleted T cells, or PBMCs provided the cDNA or gDNA that served as material.

In the source study's methods: Reference gene primers were amplified, and this amplification served to estimate nucleated cell counts. The repertoire was sequenced with immunoSEQ multiplex PCR; TCRdb's copy has only in-frame clones and lacks some. Clonal size and the V and J genes are those of that table, whereas D and trimming came from the DNA. The table records 120,000 to 150,000 clones, around 88% of them present only once. The CDR3 runs to 15 residues. V lost 0 bases to trimming and J lost 1 base, with 10 bases between them. The germline CDR1 and CDR2 sequences are SGHRS and YFSETQ. This chain uses TRBV5-1 with TRBJ1-1; no definite D call. The sequence was collected from a human donor in a cohort sampled during active COVID-19. Sequencing used peripheral blood. The DNA of the CDR3 is TGCGCCAGCAGCTTGGTTGTAGAACCGAACACTGAAGCTTTCTTT. Encoded protein: CASSLVVEPNTEAFF. The full variable domain, its missing parts supplied by reference TRBV5-1 and TRBJ1-1, is KAGVTQTPRYLIKTRGQQVTLSCSPISGHRSVSWYQQTPGQGLQFLFEYFSETQRNKGNFPGRFSGRQFSNSRSEMNVSTLELGDSALYLCASSLVVEPNTEAFFGQGTRLTVV.